This T cell receptor (beta chain) was identified in a study of shared clonotypes between healthy human individuals. Study-level points and caveats: Among donors, clonotype sharing was expected to be affected by sequencing depth.

Per the germline V gene, CDR1 is WSHSY and CDR2 is SAAADI. The V end was cut by 0 bases, the J end by 3 bases, with 8 bases between. The CDR3 covers 14 residues. Note on this clone: What it binds is unknown.

When replicate PCRs were run on unsorted PBMC, they used approximately 290 ng DNA, tens of thousands of T cell genomes. In the original processing: ImmunoSEQ supplied junction-only sequences lacking quality scores, so filtering was different. Method: immunoSEQ multiplex PCR; TCRdb's copy keeps in-frame clones and lacks some. D and trimming come from the DNA, and the V and J calls and clone size come from that table. The sample lists 450,000 to 500,000 clones; approximately 84% were seen once. Sequencing used PBMCs. The receptor was isolated from a middle-aged woman in good health. Some clones in this sample may be carry-over from other donors' samples. The V call is TRBV10-2, the J call TRBJ1-1; D uncertain. CDR3: CASSESTRDTEAFF. The CDR3, as DNA: TGCGCCAGCAGTGAGTCGACTCGGGACACTGAAGCTTTCTTT.